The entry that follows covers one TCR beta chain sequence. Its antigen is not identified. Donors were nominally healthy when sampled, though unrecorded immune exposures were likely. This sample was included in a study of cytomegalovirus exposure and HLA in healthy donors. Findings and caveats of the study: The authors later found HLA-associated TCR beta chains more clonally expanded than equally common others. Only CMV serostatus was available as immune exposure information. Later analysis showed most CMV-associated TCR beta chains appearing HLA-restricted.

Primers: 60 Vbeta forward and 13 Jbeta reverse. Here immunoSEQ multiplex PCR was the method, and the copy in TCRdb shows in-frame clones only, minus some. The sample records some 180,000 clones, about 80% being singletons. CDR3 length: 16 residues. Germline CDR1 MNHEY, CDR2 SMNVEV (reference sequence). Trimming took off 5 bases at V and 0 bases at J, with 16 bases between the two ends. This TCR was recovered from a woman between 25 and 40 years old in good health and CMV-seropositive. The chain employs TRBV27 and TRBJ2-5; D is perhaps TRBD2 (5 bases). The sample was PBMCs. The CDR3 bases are TGTGCCAGCAGTACCGAATACCGACTATACCAAGAGACCCAGTACTTC. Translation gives CASSTEYRLYQETQYF.